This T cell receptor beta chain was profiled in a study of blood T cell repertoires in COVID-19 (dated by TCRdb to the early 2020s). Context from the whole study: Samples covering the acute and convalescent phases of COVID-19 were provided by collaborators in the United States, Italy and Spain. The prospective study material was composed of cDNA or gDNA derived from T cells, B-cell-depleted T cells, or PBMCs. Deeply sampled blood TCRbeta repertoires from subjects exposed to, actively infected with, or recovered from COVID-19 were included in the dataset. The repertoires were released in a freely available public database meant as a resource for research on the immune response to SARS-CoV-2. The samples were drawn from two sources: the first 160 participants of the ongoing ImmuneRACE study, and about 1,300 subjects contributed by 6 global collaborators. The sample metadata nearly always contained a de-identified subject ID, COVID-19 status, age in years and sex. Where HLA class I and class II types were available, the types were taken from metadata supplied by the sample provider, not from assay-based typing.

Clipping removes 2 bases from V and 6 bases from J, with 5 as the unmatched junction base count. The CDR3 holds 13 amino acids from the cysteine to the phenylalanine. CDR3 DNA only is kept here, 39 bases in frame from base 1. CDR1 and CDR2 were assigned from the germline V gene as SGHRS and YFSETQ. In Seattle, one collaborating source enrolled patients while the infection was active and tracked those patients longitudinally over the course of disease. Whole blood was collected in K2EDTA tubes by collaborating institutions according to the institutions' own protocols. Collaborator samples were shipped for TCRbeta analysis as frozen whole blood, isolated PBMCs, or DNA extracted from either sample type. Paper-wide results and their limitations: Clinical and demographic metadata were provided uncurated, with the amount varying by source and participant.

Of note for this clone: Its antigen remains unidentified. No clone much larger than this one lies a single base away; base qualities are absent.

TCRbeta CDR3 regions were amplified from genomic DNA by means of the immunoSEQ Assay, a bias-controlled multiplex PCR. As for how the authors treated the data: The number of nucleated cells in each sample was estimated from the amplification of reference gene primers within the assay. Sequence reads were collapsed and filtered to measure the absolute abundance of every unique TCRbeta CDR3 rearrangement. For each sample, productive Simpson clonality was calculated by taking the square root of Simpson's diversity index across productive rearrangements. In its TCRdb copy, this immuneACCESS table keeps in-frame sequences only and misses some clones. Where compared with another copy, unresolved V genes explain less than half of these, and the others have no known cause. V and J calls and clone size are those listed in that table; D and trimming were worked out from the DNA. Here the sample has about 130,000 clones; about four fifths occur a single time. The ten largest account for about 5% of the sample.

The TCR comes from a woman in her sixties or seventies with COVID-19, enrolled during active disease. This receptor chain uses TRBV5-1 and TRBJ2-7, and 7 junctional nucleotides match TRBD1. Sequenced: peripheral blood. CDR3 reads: CASSFTGASEQYF. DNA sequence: TGCGCCAGCAGCTTCACAGGGGCGAGCGAGCAGTACTTC.